This is a list of T cell receptor beta chains from one sample in a study of blood T cell repertoires in COVID-19. Sequencing used immunoSEQ multiplex PCR; TCRdb keeps in-frame clones, though not all of them. The sample records tens of thousands of clones, around 85% being singletons. The specimen sequenced was peripheral blood. Receptors were obtained from a woman aged 80 or older with COVID-19, enrolled during active disease. CDR3s include the opening cysteine and the closing phenylalanine or tryptophan. D genes are given only for firm matches. Size values are once, few and many counts, or a class for expanded clones, and some rows have none.

size,J,V,D,CDR3,DNA
.,TRBJ2-1,TRBV2,.,CASSEGEGAGYNEQFF,TGTGCCAGCAGTGAAGGTGAGGGGGCGGGATACAATGAGCAGTTCTTC
many,TRBJ2-7,TRBV5-1,.,CASSLVASPYEQYF,TGCGCCAGCAGCTTGGTGGCATCACCCTACGAGCAGTACTTC
.,TRBJ2-1,TRBV27,TRBD2,CASSRLAAYNEQFF,TGTGCCAGCAGTAGACTAGCGGCGTACAATGAGCAGTTCTTC
once,TRBJ2-5,TRBV6-5,TRBD1,CASSYTTTGGQETQYF,TGTGCCAGCAGTTACACCACTACAGGGGGCCAAGAGACCCAGTACTTC
.,TRBJ2-7,TRBV7-9,TRBD1,CASSQDRGTHEQYF,TGTGCCAGCAGCCAAGACAGGGGGACGCACGAGCAGTACTTC
.,TRBJ1-1,TRBV29-1,TRBD1,CSVEPRTGNTEAFF,TGCAGCGTTGAACCGCGGACAGGGAACACTGAAGCTTTCTTT
.,TRBJ2-2,TRBV9,.,CASSEGPLAGELFF,TGTGCCAGCAGCGAGGGGCCCCTGGCCGGGGAGCTGTTTTTT
.,TRBJ1-3,TRBV9,.,CASTSFGAPSSGNTIYF,TGTGCCAGCACCTCCTTCGGTGCACCGAGCTCTGGAAACACCATATATTTT
.,TRBJ1-2,TRBV2,.,CASSGTGLPYGYTF,TGTGCCAGCAGTGGTACAGGCCTACCCTATGGCTACACCTTC
.,TRBJ1-6,TRBV6-5,TRBD1,CASRFGQDNSPLHF,TGTGCCAGCAGATTCGGACAGGATAATTCACCCCTCCACTTT
.,TRBJ2-1,TRBV6-2/TRBV6-3,TRBD1,CASSRTGSSSYNEQFF,TGTGCCAGCAGCCGGACAGGGTCGAGCTCCTACAATGAGCAGTTCTTC
.,TRBJ2-3,TRBV20-1,TRBD2,CSASPGGGPDTQYF,TGCAGTGCTAGTCCAGGCGGGGGGCCAGATACGCAGTATTTT
.,TRBJ2-5,TRBV6-2/TRBV6-3,.,CASSLIARLLDF,TGTGCCAGCAGTCTTATAGCCCGGTTATTGGACTTC
few,TRBJ2-7,TRBV3-1/TRBV3-2,.,CASSQGLYEQYF,TGTGCCAGCAGCCAAGGACTCTACGAGCAGTACTTC
.,TRBJ1-5,TRBV21-1,.,CASSRGNHNQPQHF,TGTGCCAGCAGCAGGGGCAACCACAATCAGCCCCAGCATTTT
.,TRBJ2-2,TRBV9,.,CASSPPSDRTGELFF,TGTGCCAGCAGCCCCCCCTCAGACAGGACCGGGGAGCTGTTTTTT
.,TRBJ1-5,TRBV18,TRBD1,CASTTGGDSNQPQHF,TGTGCCAGCACAACAGGGGGAGATAGCAATCAGCCCCAGCATTTT
.,TRBJ1-3,TRBV15,.,CATSRDRQGSGNTIYF,TGTGCCACCAGCAGAGACCGCCAGGGTTCAGGAAACACCATATATTTT
.,TRBJ1-1,TRBV7-9,.,CASSSSNTEAFF,TGTGCCAGCAGCTCGTCCAACACTGAAGCTTTCTTT
once,TRBJ1-5,TRBV6-5,TRBD1,CASILTGAGDQPQHF,TGTGCCAGCATCCTAACAGGGGCAGGGGATCAGCCCCAGCATTTT
few,TRBJ1-1,TRBV5-6,TRBD1,CASSSRDRVPEAFF,TGTGCCAGCAGCTCCCGGGACAGGGTTCCTGAAGCTTTCTTT
.,TRBJ1-5,TRBV28,TRBD1,CASSYSGQGRNQPQHF,TGTGCCAGCAGTTATAGCGGACAGGGACGAAATCAGCCCCAGCATTTT
.,TRBJ2-7,TRBV28,TRBD1,CASSTPSRQGGYEQYF,TGTGCCAGCAGTACTCCCAGCAGACAGGGCGGTTACGAGCAGTACTTC
once,TRBJ2-7,TRBV5-5,.,CASSFVFTASPYEQYF,TGTGCCAGCAGCTTCGTTTTTACAGCCTCTCCCTACGAGCAGTACTTC
.,TRBJ1-3,TRBV5-5,TRBD1,CASSLTGAGNTIYF,TGTGCCAGCAGCTTGACAGGGGCTGGAAACACCATATATTTT
few,TRBJ1-4,TRBV5-1,.,CASSLVPGINEKLFF,TGCGCCAGCAGCTTGGTGCCAGGAATTAATGAAAAACTGTTTTTT
.,TRBJ2-1,TRBV7-2,TRBD2,CASSATSGLYNEQFF,TGTGCCAGCAGCGCGACTAGCGGGCTCTACAATGAGCAGTTCTTC
.,TRBJ1-1,TRBV7-9,.,CASSSTLRGLNTEAFF,TGTGCCAGCAGCTCGACACTTAGGGGGTTGAACACTGAAGCTTTCTTT
.,TRBJ2-7,TRBV28,.,CASSLRAGTYEQYF,TGTGCCAGCAGTTTAAGGGCAGGGACCTACGAGCAGTACTTC
.,TRBJ2-1,TRBV11-2,.,CASSPTRGAIEQFF,TGTGCCAGCAGCCCTACGCGTGGGGCAATTGAGCAGTTCTTC
.,TRBJ1-1,TRBV4-3,.,CASSQGEGPRLNTEAFF,TGCGCCAGCAGCCAAGGGGAGGGCCCTCGCTTGAACACTGAAGCTTTCTTT
.,TRBJ1-5,TRBV18,.,CASSPTYGNQPQHF,TGTGCCAGCTCACCTACCTACGGCAATCAGCCCCAGCATTTT
.,TRBJ2-7,TRBV6-2/TRBV6-3,TRBD1,CASSYSGQPYSYEQYF,TGTGCCAGCAGTTACTCGGGACAGCCCTACTCCTACGAGCAGTACTTC
.,TRBJ2-6,TRBV3-1/TRBV3-2,TRBD1,CASSPRGTGTSGANVLTF,TGTGCCAGCAGTCCAAGGGGGACAGGCACCTCTGGGGCCAACGTCCTGACTTTC
.,TRBJ2-2,TRBV28,TRBD1,CASSRRTGPTGELFF,TGTGCCAGCAGCCGACGGACAGGGCCCACCGGGGAGCTGTTTTTT
few,TRBJ1-1,TRBV5-1,.,CASSLETGMVTEAFF,TGCGCCAGCAGCCTCGAAACAGGGATGGTCACTGAAGCTTTCTTT
.,TRBJ1-2,TRBV28,.,CASSLGQGLYGYTF,TGTGCCAGCAGTTTGGGGCAGGGACTCTATGGCTACACCTTC
.,TRBJ2-3,TRBV4-2,.,CASSYSSSTDTQYF,TGTGCCAGCAGCTATTCCTCTAGCACAGATACGCAGTATTTT
.,TRBJ2-5,TRBV15,.,CATSGSTGSNQYF,TGTGCCACCAGCGGATCCACAGGTTCCAACCAGTACTTC
.,TRBJ1-2,TRBV9,TRBD1,CASSPRQGVGGYTF,TGTGCCAGCAGCCCTAGACAGGGGGTAGGCGGCTACACCTTC
.,TRBJ2-7,TRBV7-8,TRBD1,CASSSGTVSEQYF,TGTGCCAGCAGCTCCGGGACAGTATCCGAGCAGTACTTC
.,TRBJ2-3,TRBV11-2,.,CASSFSNRATSTDTQYF,TGTGCCAGCAGCTTTTCTAACAGGGCAACTAGCACAGATACGCAGTATTTT
once,TRBJ2-5,TRBV7-7,TRBD1,CASSRRTGAKETQYF,TGTGCCAGCAGCCGTCGGACAGGGGCTAAGGAGACCCAGTACTTC
few,TRBJ2-1,TRBV6-2/TRBV6-3,TRBD2,CASSYSTSGIGSSYNEQFF,TGTGCCAGCAGTTACTCGACTAGCGGGATAGGGAGCTCCTACAATGAGCAGTTCTTC
.,TRBJ1-5,TRBV4-1,.,CASSRGGLQPQHF,TGCGCCAGCAGCCGAGGGGGACTACAGCCCCAGCATTTT
.,TRBJ2-5,TRBV5-1,TRBD2,CASSTTHRGGGETQYF,TGCGCCAGCAGCACTACCCACCGCGGGGGGGGAGAGACCCAGTACTTC
few,TRBJ2-7,TRBV27,TRBD2,CASSFLAGGSYEQYF,TGTGCCAGCAGTTTCCTCGCGGGAGGTTCCTACGAGCAGTACTTC
.,TRBJ1-4,TRBV7-9,.,CASSTARPQGNEKLFF,TGTGCCAGCAGCACCGCGAGGCCACAGGGTAATGAAAAACTGTTTTTT
.,TRBJ1-3,TRBV5-4,.,CASSSAGFPGNTIYF,TGTGCCAGCAGCTCGGCGGGGTTCCCTGGAAACACCATATATTTT
.,TRBJ1-5,TRBV6-6,.,CASSLLVPSNQPQHF,TGTGCCAGCAGCCTTCTTGTTCCTAGCAATCAGCCCCAGCATTTT
few,TRBJ2-2,TRBV7-9,TRBD1,CASSFVRTGGAGELFF,TGTGCCAGCAGCTTCGTCCGGACAGGGGGGGCCGGGGAGCTGTTTTTT
.,TRBJ1-1,TRBV29-1,TRBD1,CSVGDRASVSEAFF,TGCAGCGTTGGGGACAGGGCTTCCGTATCTGAAGCTTTCTTT
.,TRBJ2-5,TRBV6-2/TRBV6-3,TRBD1,CASSTIPGQGKETQYF,TGTGCCAGCAGTACCATTCCGGGACAGGGAAAAGAGACCCAGTACTTC